Each of the 14 T cell receptor beta chains below was sequenced from the same sample in a study of blood T cell repertoires in COVID-19 (dated by TCRdb to 2018 to 2021). The library was built by means of the immunoSEQ multiplex PCR assay. The clones in this table, taken by TCRdb from immuneACCESS, are in-frame only. Not every clone is retained; where verified, under half of the shortfall comes from an unresolved V gene, and the cause of the rest is unknown. Here the sample has more than 150,000 clones; around 94% occur a single time. Jointly, the top ten make up 0.7% to 0.8% of the sample. Material: peripheral blood. The receptors come from a man younger than 45 with COVID-19, enrolled during active disease.

This chain uses TRBV19 with TRBJ1-6, with TRBD1 identical over 9 bases. The V segment lost 4 bases and the J segment 8 bases; nucleotides outside the gene matches: 3. The germline V gene has CDR1 LNHDA and CDR2 SQIVND (reference sequence). The CDR3 contains 14 residues. The CDR3 sequence is CASSTQGADSPLHF. DNA of the CDR3: TGTGCCAGTAGTACACAGGGGGCTGATTCACCCCTCCACTTT.

The chain links TRBV11-2 to TRBJ1-2, with 7 bases that match TRBD1. The CDR3 sequence is 14 residues long. Germline V gives CDR1 SGHAT, CDR2 FQNNGV. The V and J ends lost 4 bases and 7 bases, in that order; junction bases with no gene match: 9. The chain's CDR3 is CASSSPRQGGGYTF. The CDR3 DNA sequence: TGTGCCAGCAGCTCACCCAGACAGGGAGGTGGCTACACCTTC.

This chain joins TRBV10-3 and TRBJ1-4; 10 nucleotides line up with TRBD1. J gave up 6 bases and V 5 bases, and 6 bases lay outside the gene matches. The germline CDR1 and CDR2 sequences are ENHRY and SYGVKD. This CDR3 is 15 amino acids long. CDR3 coding DNA: TGTGCCATCAGTAGCCCCGGGACAGGGGATGAAAAACTGTTTTTT. Translated, it gives CAISSPGTGDEKLFF.

The chain uses TRBV7-7 and TRBJ2-7, with D tentatively TRBD2 (6 bases). The CDR3 runs 15 residues. The V end lost 4 bases, the J end lost 0 bases, and 13 bases lay between the germline ends. CDR1 and CDR2 from the germline V gene are SSHAT and FNYEAQ (reference sequence). The CDR3 nucleotides read TGTGCCAGCAGCTCACGTGCGGGGAGCTCCTACGAGCAGTACTTC. Encoded protein: CASSSRAGSSYEQYF.

This chain connects TRBV29-1 to TRBJ2-1; TRBD1 matches at 8 bases. Germline CDR1 reads SQVTM; CDR2 reads ANQGSEA. The CDR3 has 14 amino acids. V dropped 7 bases and J dropped 5; count of bases not matched to a gene: 10. CDR3 DNA sequence: TGCAGCGGAACCCAGGGGGCCCTCAACAATGAGCAGTTCTTC. Its protein product is CSGTQGALNNEQFF.

V gene TRBV28 combines with J gene TRBJ2-7, with 8 bases that match TRBD1. CDR3 length: 15 amino acids. Germline CDR1 is MDHEN and CDR2 is SYDVKM. Trimming cost V 5 bases and J 3 bases; bases outside gene matches: 9. CDR3 sequence: CASSLNRGLLYEQYF. CDR3 nucleotide sequence: TGTGCCAGCAGTCTCAACAGGGGGTTACTCTACGAGCAGTACTTC.

The CDR3 DNA is TGTGCCAGCAGAATCGATGGCAGGGACTACAATGAGCAGTTCTTC. It codes for CASRIDGRDYNEQFF. The chain couples TRBV6-5 to TRBJ2-1; D is perhaps TRBD1 (5 bases). V lost 6 bases, J lost 3 bases, and 15 bases lay in between. Germline loops: CDR1 MNHEY, CDR2 SVGAGI. The CDR3 consists of 15 residues.

This clone was found a few times. V and J are TRBV9 and TRBJ2-7; TRBD1 aligns across 8 bases. Trimming removed 2 bases from V and 2 bases from J; junction bases left unmatched: 3. Per the germline V gene, CDR1 is SGDLS and CDR2 is YYNGEE. This CDR3 is built from 14 residues. The CDR3 protein is CASSVDRAAYEQYF. In nucleotides, the CDR3 is TGTGCCAGCAGCGTGGACAGGGCTGCCTACGAGCAGTACTTC.

The chain has TRBV4-1 and TRBJ2-7; 7 bases agree with TRBD1. The CDR3 has 15 amino acids. The junction had 7 bases not matched to a gene; V was cut back by 2 bases and J by 3 bases. CDR1 is MGHRA and CDR2 is YSYEKL in the germline V gene. This CDR3 is CASSQYQGQLYEQYF. The CDR3 DNA follows: TGCGCCAGCAGCCAATACCAGGGACAGCTCTACGAGCAGTACTTC.

The chain recombines TRBV6-5 with TRBJ2-7, with TRBD2 matching over 7 bases. In germline, CDR1 is MNHEY, CDR2 SVGAGI. CDR3 length: 13 amino acids. With 6 bases clipped from V and 3 bases from J, the junction kept 5 bases outside the gene matches. Here the CDR3 DNA reads TGTGCCAGCAGCGGGGGGACGGGCTACGAGCAGTACTTC. Translated, it gives CASSGGTGYEQYF.

This sequence joins TRBV27 and TRBJ2-3, with 7 bases that match TRBD1. With V trimmed by 4 bases and J by 0 bases, 7 bases remained unmatched. CDR1 and CDR2 (germline): MNHEY, SMNVEV (reference sequence). This CDR3 is built from 16 residues. The CDR3 DNA follows: TGTGCCAGCAGTTGGGACCGGGACAGCAGCACAGATACGCAGTATTTT. It translates to CASSWDRDSSTDTQYF.

This chain connects TRBV20-1 to TRBJ2-3, with TRBD2 as a possible D gene (5 bases). The germline V and J ends were trimmed by 3 bases and 0 bases, with 7 bases remaining between them. Per germline, CDR1 DFQATT and CDR2 SNEGSKA (reference sequence). The CDR3 totals 13 residues. The CDR3 here is CSASGGSTDTQYF. In nucleotides, the CDR3 is TGCAGTGCTAGTGGCGGGAGCACAGATACGCAGTATTTT.

The chain has TRBV19 and TRBJ2-1; TRBD2 matches at 9 bases. The junction had 10 bases not matched to a gene; V was cut back by 4 bases and J by 0 bases. This CDR3 spans 18 amino acids. Germline CDR1 LNHDA, CDR2 SQIVND (reference sequence). CDR3 DNA sequence: TGTGCCAGTAGTACCAGACTAGCGGCGTTGAGCTCCTACAATGAGCAGTTCTTC. Translation: CASSTRLAALSSYNEQFF.

The rearrangement joins TRBV12-3 or TRBV12-4 to TRBJ2-7; perhaps TRBD2 as D (6 bases). V was clipped by 5 bases and J by 6 bases, with 14 bases between them. There are 13 residues in the CDR3. CDR3 sequence: CASSPGGAVEQYF. The CDR3 DNA is TGTGCCAGCAGTCCCGGAGGGGCGGTCGAGCAGTACTTC.